This is a list of T cell receptor beta chains from one sample in a study of T cells expressing NK-cell markers. TCRdb processed the 5' RACE reads again and assigns one entry to each CDR3 protein, with no DNA. This sample's table reports under 200,000 distinct CDR3 sequences. The specimen was blood T cells: a sorted CD56 or NKG2C T cell subset, CD4+ or CD8+ T cells, or bulk PBMC T cells (not recorded which). These receptors were obtained from a woman aged 18-69 years in good health. Each CDR3 is given with its conserved first and last residue.

TRBV5-1	TRBJ2-5	CASRDEETQYF
TRBV19	TRBJ2-1	CASSGSIYNEQFF
TRBV20-1	TRBJ2-2	CSAQRGPLTGELFF
TRBV7-2	TRBJ1-2	CASSLTDSGYTF
TRBV28	TRBJ2-7	CASGRVSYEQYF
TRBV5-1	TRBJ1-2	CASSLPTLPGLRNYGYTF
TRBV6-2/TRBV6-3	TRBJ1-1	CASRTGPGNTEAFF
TRBV20-1	TRBJ2-1	CSASEVSGSFFNEQFF
TRBV12-3/TRBV12-4	TRBJ2-3	CASSGTRGVNTQYF
TRBV2	TRBJ2-5	CASSRDRAETQYF
TRBV7-6	TRBJ2-3	CASSPKTSGRSTDTQYF
TRBV29-1	TRBJ2-7	CSVHLGGARSKQYF
TRBV5-5	TRBJ2-7	CASSFPSDRSSYEQYF
TRBV4-1	TRBJ2-2	CASSLTSGSDTGELFF
TRBV5-1	TRBJ1-1	CASSLTRQGSRTTEAFF
TRBV5-1	TRBJ2-5	CASSLSAGTGGHETQYF
TRBV6-1	TRBJ2-3	CASRDPAGSTDTQYF
TRBV5-1	TRBJ2-3	CASRRLAGADTQYF
TRBV27	TRBJ1-1	CASSSPRQGIFEAFF
TRBV12-3/TRBV12-4	TRBJ1-3	CASSHRDSRTGNTIYF
TRBV2	TRBJ2-1	CASSESGQGENEQFF
TRBV5-4	TRBJ2-5	CASSDRDSQETQYF
TRBV3-1	TRBJ2-5	CASSQELEGGFQETQYF
TRBV3-1	TRBJ1-2	CASTANSGRHGDGYTF
TRBV6-5	TRBJ2-1	CASSLAFRPSSYYNEQFF
TRBV7-2	TRBJ2-1	CASSPGQRAYNEQFF
TRBV4-2	TRBJ2-5	CASSRGLAGTLSQETQYF
TRBV14	TRBJ2-1	CASSQAFDEQFF
TRBV5-1	TRBJ1-4	CASSSYRDATNEKLFF
TRBV20-1	TRBJ2-3	CSAREVAVTDTQYF
TRBV27	TRBJ2-7	CASSLSPGQGAYEQYF
TRBV5-1	TRBJ2-7	CASSPSIGVEQYF
TRBV28	TRBJ2-7	CASSDSLGLEQYF
TRBV20-1	TRBJ1-2	CSAGLSYGYTF
TRBV20-1	TRBJ2-2	CSARTINYLGNTGELFF
TRBV9	TRBJ2-3	CASSGDARELDTQYF
TRBV20-1	TRBJ2-1	CSAARTRGYNEQFF
TRBV4-2	TRBJ2-1	CASSQDRREGEQFF
TRBV12-3/TRBV12-4	TRBJ1-2	CASSFRQGLEGYTF
TRBV12-3/TRBV12-4	TRBJ2-1	CASSSGTGNLNEQFF